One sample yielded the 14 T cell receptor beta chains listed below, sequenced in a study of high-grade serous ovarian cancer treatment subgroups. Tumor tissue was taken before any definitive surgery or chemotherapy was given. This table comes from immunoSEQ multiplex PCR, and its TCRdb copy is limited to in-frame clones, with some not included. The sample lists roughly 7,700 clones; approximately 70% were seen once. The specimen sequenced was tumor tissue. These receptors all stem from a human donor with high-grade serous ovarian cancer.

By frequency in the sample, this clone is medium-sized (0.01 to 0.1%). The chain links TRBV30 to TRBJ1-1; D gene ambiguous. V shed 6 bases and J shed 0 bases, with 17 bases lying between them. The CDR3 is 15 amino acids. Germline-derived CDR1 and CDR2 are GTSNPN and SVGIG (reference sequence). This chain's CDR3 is CACLERATLNTEAFF. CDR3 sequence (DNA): TGTGCCTGTCTGGAGAGGGCCACCCTGAACACTGAAGCTTTCTTT.

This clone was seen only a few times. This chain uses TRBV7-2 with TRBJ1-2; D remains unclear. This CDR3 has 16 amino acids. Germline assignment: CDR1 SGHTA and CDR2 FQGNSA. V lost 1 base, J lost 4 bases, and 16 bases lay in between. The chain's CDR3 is CASSLGAVLVGYGYTF. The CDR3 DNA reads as TGTGCCAGCAGCTTAGGGGCAGTTCTCGTGGGCTATGGCTACACCTTC.

The CDR3 spells CASRPGLAGTYEQYF. DNA of the CDR3: TGTGCCAGCAGACCGGGACTAGCGGGGACCTACGAGCAGTACTTC. The chain carries TRBV6-5 and TRBJ2-7, with 13 bases that match TRBD2. The CDR3 totals 15 residues. Germline CDR1 reads MNHEY; CDR2 reads SVGAGI. J gave up 2 bases and V 6 bases, and 4 bases lay outside the gene matches.

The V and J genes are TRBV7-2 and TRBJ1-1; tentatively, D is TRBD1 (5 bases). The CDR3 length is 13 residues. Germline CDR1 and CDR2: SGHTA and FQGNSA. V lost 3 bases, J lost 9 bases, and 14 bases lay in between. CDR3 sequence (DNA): TGTGCCAGCAGCTTTACGGGGGGTGGGCAAGCTTTCTTT. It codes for CASSFTGGGQAFF.

Here the CDR3 reads CASSIERGRTGELFF. CDR3 nucleotide sequence: TGTGCCAGTAGTATAGAGAGGGGGCGCACCGGGGAGCTGTTTTTT. The genes are TRBV19 and TRBJ2-2; 7 bases agree with TRBD1. V was pared by 0 bases and J by 4 bases, with 2 bases of the junction left unmatched. Germline V lookup: CDR1 LNHDA, CDR2 SQIVND (reference sequence). The CDR3 runs to 15 residues. Together with reference TRBV19 and TRBJ2-2, the CDR3 gives the full variable domain: DGGITQSPKYLFRKEGQNVTLSCEQNLNHDAMYWYRQDPGQGLRLIYYSQIVNDFQKGDIAEGYSVSREKKESFPLTVTSAQKNPTAFYLCASSIERGRTGELFFGEGSRLTVL.

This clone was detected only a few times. The CDR3, as DNA: TGTGCCAGCAGCTTAGGAGGTAGCGGGAGACGCGAGACCCAGTACTTC. Amino acids: CASSLGGSGRRETQYF. The chain carries TRBV7-2 and TRBJ2-5; 9 bases match TRBD2. Trimming cost V 1 base and J 5 bases; bases outside gene matches: 8. The germline CDR1 and CDR2 sequences are SGHTA and FQGNSA. This CDR3 comprises 16 residues.

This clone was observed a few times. CDR3 coding DNA: TGTGCCAGCAGTATTACGGGACTAGCGGGAGGGCCCAAGGACGAGCAGTACTTC. Protein: CASSITGLAGGPKDEQYF. The chain carries TRBV28 and TRBJ2-7, with TRBD2 matching 16 bases. The germline V gene has CDR1 MDHEN and CDR2 SYDVKM. The junction had 12 bases not matched to a gene; V was cut back by 5 bases and J by 5 bases. The CDR3 loop spans 18 amino acids.

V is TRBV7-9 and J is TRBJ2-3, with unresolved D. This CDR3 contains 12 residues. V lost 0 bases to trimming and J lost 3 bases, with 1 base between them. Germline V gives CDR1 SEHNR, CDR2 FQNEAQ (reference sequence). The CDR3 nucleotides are TGTGCCAGCAGCTTAGCGACAGATACGCAGTATTTT. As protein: CASSLATDTQYF.

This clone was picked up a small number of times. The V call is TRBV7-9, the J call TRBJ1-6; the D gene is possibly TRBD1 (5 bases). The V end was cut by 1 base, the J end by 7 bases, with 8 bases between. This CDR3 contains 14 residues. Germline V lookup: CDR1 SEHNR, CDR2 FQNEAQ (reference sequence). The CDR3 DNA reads TGTGCCAGCAGCTTAGGGGGCAGGAATTCACCCCTCCACTTT. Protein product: CASSLGGRNSPLHF. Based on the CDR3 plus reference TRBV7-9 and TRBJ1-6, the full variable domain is DTGVSQNPRHKITKRGQNVTFRCDPISEHNRLYWYRQTLGQGPEFLTYFQNEAQLEKSRLLSDRFSAERPKGSFSTLEIQRTEQGDSAMYLCASSLGGRNSPLHFGNGTRLTVT.

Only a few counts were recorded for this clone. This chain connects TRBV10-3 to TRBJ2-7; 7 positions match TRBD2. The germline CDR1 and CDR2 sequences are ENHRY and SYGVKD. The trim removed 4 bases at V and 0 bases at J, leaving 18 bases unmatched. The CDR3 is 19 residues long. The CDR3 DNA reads TGTGCCATCAGTGGCCCGCAGCGGGAAGGTTTAAGGAGCTCCTACGAGCAGTACTTC. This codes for CAISGPQREGLRSSYEQYF.

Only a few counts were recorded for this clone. The CDR3 spells CASSLELANTGELFF. CDR3 nucleotides: TGTGCCAGCAGCTTAGAACTAGCGAACACCGGGGAGCTGTTTTTT. This sequence joins TRBV7-3 and TRBJ2-2; possible D gene TRBD2, 5 bases. Germline CDR1 SGHTA, CDR2 FQGTGA. Trimming left V 2 bases short and J 0 bases short, with 7 bases between. The CDR3 covers 15 residues.

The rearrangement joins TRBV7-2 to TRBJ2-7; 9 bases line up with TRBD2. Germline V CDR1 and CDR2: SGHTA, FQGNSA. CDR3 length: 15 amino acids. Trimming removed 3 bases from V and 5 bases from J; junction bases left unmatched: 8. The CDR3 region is CASSFFSGRRNEQYF. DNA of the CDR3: TGTGCCAGCAGCTTCTTTAGCGGGAGAAGAAACGAGCAGTACTTC.

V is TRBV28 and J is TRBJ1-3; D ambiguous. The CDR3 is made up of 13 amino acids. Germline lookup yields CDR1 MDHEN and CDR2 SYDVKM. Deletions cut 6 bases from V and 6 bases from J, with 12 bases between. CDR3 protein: CASSGFLENTIYF. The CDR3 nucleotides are TGTGCCAGCAGCGGGTTTCTAGAAAACACCATATATTTT.

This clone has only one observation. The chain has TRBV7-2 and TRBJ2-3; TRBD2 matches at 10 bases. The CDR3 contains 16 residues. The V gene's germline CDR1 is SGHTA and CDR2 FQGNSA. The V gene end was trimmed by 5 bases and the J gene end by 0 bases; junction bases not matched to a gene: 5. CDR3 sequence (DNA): TGTGCCAGCAGCGGACTGACTAGCGGGAGCACAGATACGCAGTATTTT. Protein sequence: CASSGLTSGSTDTQYF.